This T cell receptor beta chain was identified during a study of brain metastases from non-small cell lung cancer. Study-level results: Compared with primary tumors, brain metastases showed less T-cell infiltration. Metastases had sparse T cells but largely shared repertoires with primaries. Compared with their matched primary tumors, 60% to 65% of brain metastases showed expanded T-cell clones.

CDR1 and CDR2 from the germline V gene are MDHEN and SYDVKM. The CDR3 is 15 amino acids. Trimming left V 3 bases short and J 1 base short, with 12 bases between. This clone was observed once. Antigen: not known. Sequencing was performed with immunoSEQ multiplex PCR; in TCRdb, only in-frame clones are kept and a portion is missing. The sample has 7,500 to 10,000 clones, 70% to 90% seen once. The material sequenced was primary lung tumor tissue. This chain connects TRBV28 to TRBJ1-1; the D gene is possibly TRBD1 (5 bases). The sequence was obtained from a donor at least 40 years old with non-small cell lung cancer. CDR3 DNA: TGTGCCAGCAGTTTTTGGGGCAGGACGAACACTGAAGCTTTCTTT. Translated, it gives CASSFWGRTNTEAFF.